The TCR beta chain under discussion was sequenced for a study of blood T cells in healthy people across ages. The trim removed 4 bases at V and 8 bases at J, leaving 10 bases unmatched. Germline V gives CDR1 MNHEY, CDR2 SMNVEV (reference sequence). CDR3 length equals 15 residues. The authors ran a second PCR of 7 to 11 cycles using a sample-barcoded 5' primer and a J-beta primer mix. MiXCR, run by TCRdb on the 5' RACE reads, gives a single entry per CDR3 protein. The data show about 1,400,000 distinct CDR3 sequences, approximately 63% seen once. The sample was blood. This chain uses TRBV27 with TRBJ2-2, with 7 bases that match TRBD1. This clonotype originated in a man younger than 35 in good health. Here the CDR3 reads CASSSSAGGSGELFF. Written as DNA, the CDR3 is TGTGCCAGCAGTTCTTCCGCAGGGGGTTCTGGGGAGCTGTTTTTT.